A single T cell receptor (beta chain) is shown here with its context. What antigen it recognizes has not been identified. No base quality values were provided; no much bigger clone lies one nucleotide off. The data belong to a study of blood T cell repertoires in COVID-19 (dated by TCRdb to between 2020 and 2021). For the wider study: Samples from collaborators originated in the United States, Italy and Spain and spanned both the acute and convalescent phases of COVID-19. The repertoires were released in a freely available public database intended as a resource for research on the immune response to SARS-CoV-2. Deeply sampled blood TCRbeta repertoires from subjects exposed to, actively infected with, or recovered from COVID-19 were included in the dataset. The samples were drawn from two sources: the first 160 participants of the ongoing ImmuneRACE study, and over 950 subjects contributed by 6 global collaborators. The material from the prospective study consisted of cDNA or gDNA derived from T cells, B-cell-depleted T cells, or PBMCs. Nearly every sample came with metadata listing a de-identified subject ID, COVID-19 status, age in years and sex. Where available, HLA class I and class II types were taken from metadata supplied by the sample provider and were not determined by assay-based typing.

TCRbeta CDR3 regions were amplified from genomic DNA by means of the immunoSEQ Assay, a bias-controlled multiplex PCR. As for the authors' bioinformatics: Within the assay, amplification of reference gene primers was used to estimate how many nucleated cells each sample contained. Sequence reads were collapsed and filtered to measure the absolute abundance of every unique TCRbeta CDR3 rearrangement. Productive Simpson clonality was computed per sample as the square root of Simpson's diversity index over productive rearrangements. The source is immuneACCESS, and TCRdb retained only in-frame sequences with V and J called. Part of the clones is not carried over; for the studies checked, unresolved V genes explain less than half of this, and the remainder is unexplained. That table is the source of V, J and clone size, and D and trimming were worked out from the DNA. Present in this sample are 110,000 or so clones, approximately 91% of which were seen just once. In total, the top ten clones hold 8.4% of the sample.

Summary of the overall study and its limitations: The quantity of clinical and demographic metadata differed by source and by participant and was supplied without curation.

Samples from volunteer blood donors who had recovered from COVID-19 were contributed by a second Seattle source. Whole blood was collected in K2EDTA tubes by collaborating institutions according to the institutions' own protocols. Collaborator samples were shipped for TCRbeta analysis as frozen whole blood, isolated PBMCs, or DNA extracted from either sample type. This TCR derives from an older woman who had recovered from COVID-19. The sequenced material came from peripheral blood.

The CDR3 reads CASSLASGIYEQYF. At the DNA level, the sequence is TGTGCCAGCAGCTTGGCTAGCGGGATCTACGAGCAGTACTTC. The chain employs TRBV7-2 and TRBJ2-7; TRBD2 fits 9 bases in the junction. The CDR3 spans 14 residues, from the cysteine through the phenylalanine. CDR3 DNA is the only sequence kept; it has 42 bases, read in frame from the first base. CDR1 and CDR2, looked up from the germline V gene, are SGHTA and FQGNSA. Unmatched junction bases come to 3, with V trimmed by 3 bases and J by 3 bases. Where the CDR3 stops, the reference TRBV7-2 and TRBJ2-7 genes take over; the full variable domain is GAGVSQSPSNKVTEKGKDVELRCDPISGHTALYWYRQSLGQGLEFLIYFQGNSAPDKSGLPSDRFSAERTGGSVSTLTIQRTQQEDSAVYLCASSLASGIYEQYFGPGTRLTVT.